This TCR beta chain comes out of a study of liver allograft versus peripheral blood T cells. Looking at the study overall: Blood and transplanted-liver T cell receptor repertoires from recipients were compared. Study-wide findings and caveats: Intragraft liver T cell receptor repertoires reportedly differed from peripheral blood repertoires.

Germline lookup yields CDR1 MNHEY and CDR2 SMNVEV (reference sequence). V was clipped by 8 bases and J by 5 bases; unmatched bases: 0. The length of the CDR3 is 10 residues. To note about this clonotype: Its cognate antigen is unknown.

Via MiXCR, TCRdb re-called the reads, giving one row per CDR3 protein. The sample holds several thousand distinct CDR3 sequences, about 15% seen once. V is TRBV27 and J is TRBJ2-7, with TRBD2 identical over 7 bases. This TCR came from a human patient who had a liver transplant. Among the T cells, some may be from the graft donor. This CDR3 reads CASGRDEQYF. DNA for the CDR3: TGTGCCAGCGGGAGGGACGAGCAGTACTTC.